The rows below give T cell receptor beta chains drawn from one sample of a study of blood T cell repertoires in COVID-19. Assay: immunoSEQ multiplex PCR; the TCRdb copy retains only in-frame clones and omits some. The sample holds 100,000 to 150,000 clones, approximately 70% seen once. The sequenced sample was peripheral blood. The source of these receptors is a woman in her 70s with acute or convalescent COVID-19. CDR3s include the opening cysteine and the closing phenylalanine or tryptophan. Each record gives: V gene, J gene, CDR3 protein.

TRBV19	TRBJ2-7	CASSTTGAHSYEQYF
TRBV12-3/TRBV12-4	TRBJ1-2	CASSLKRVGGYTF
TRBV7-2	TRBJ2-3	CASRRTGGADTQYF
TRBV6-1	TRBJ2-5	CASSEGQKETQYF
TRBV5-5	TRBJ1-6	CASSHRIGSSYNSPLHF
TRBV14	TRBJ1-1	CASSLTANTEAFF
TRBV6-6	TRBJ2-7	CASSPLDEQYF
TRBV5-1	TRBJ2-7	CASSGGQGDEQYF
TRBV5-6	TRBJ1-4	CASSPGGQRNEKLFF
TRBV11-2	TRBJ2-3	CASSIGLAEAGDTQYF
TRBV5-1	TRBJ1-4	CASRTATNEKLFF
TRBV18	TRBJ2-7	CASSTGQAAVQYF
TRBV6-2/TRBV6-3	TRBJ2-1	CASSNVAGGRGEQFF
TRBV6-5	TRBJ1-6	CASKVQGPNSPLHF
TRBV4-3	TRBJ1-4	CASRRDSRATNEKLFF
TRBV6-5	TRBJ2-1	CASKGDYNEQFF
TRBV7-2	TRBJ1-5	CASSLVEGKNQPQHF
TRBV28	TRBJ1-1	CASTLPGGAPTEAFF
TRBV3-1/TRBV3-2	TRBJ1-2	CASSSPGQVYGYTF
TRBV4-1	TRBJ2-1	CASSPPLAREQFF
TRBV19	TRBJ2-2	CASSIVGAGELFF
TRBV30	TRBJ1-6	CAWSVPPWALPNSPLHF
TRBV5-8	TRBJ2-7	CASSPDISYEQYF
TRBV11-2	TRBJ2-7	CASSLAGIEQYF
TRBV13	TRBJ1-1	CASSLDRGSTEAFF
TRBV6-6	TRBJ1-2	CASSYGGVSYGYTF
TRBV7-9	TRBJ1-1	CASSFTHSYTEAFF
TRBV10-3	TRBJ1-5	CAISEGTGVSQPQHF
TRBV6-1	TRBJ1-2	CASSEAGGHLGYTF
TRBV5-1	TRBJ1-4	CASSFQGEEKLFF
TRBV7-8	TRBJ2-2	CASSPLTGSRSPGELFF
TRBV27	TRBJ2-2	CASLPSANTGELFF
TRBV3-1/TRBV3-2	TRBJ1-2	CASSPQGLGYGYTF
TRBV5-5	TRBJ1-4	CASSPRVGTGGEKLFF
TRBV7-2	TRBJ2-1	CASSSSGSPYNEQFF
TRBV14	TRBJ2-7	CASSQGGVLFYEQYF
TRBV6-5	TRBJ2-3	CASSHDIESTDTQYF
TRBV3-1/TRBV3-2	TRBJ2-3	CASRLAGGSTDTQYF
TRBV5-1	TRBJ1-6	CASSLGGEGRSPLHF
TRBV7-8	TRBJ2-2	CASSPSSGGAAGELFF
TRBV4-1	TRBJ2-3	CASSQEFGSSRDTQYF
TRBV9	TRBJ2-5	CASSVTGTGETQYF
TRBV4-3	TRBJ2-5	CASSQAGRRETQYF
TRBV4-1	TRBJ2-1	CASSQDFPRNNEQFF
TRBV28	TRBJ1-3	CASSNLGVGYSGNTIYF
TRBV2	TRBJ2-5	CASGSGGRGETQYF
TRBV4-1	TRBJ1-3	CASSLELYSGNTIYF
TRBV7-2	TRBJ2-2	CASSRTSGGAAGELFF
TRBV7-9	TRBJ2-1	CASSLSRGPESYNEQFF
TRBV5-1	TRBJ2-2	CASSLAVTGPVELFF
TRBV2	TRBJ1-3	CASSEGSSGSSGNTIYF
TRBV25-1	TRBJ1-6	CASSSPGHKGSSPLHF
TRBV5-1	TRBJ2-2	CASSADSYTGELFF
TRBV13	TRBJ2-5	CASCQRTTDSVETQYF
TRBV5-4	TRBJ2-2	CASSSDRGRSTGELFF
TRBV19	TRBJ1-2	CASSISGHSIPSNYGYTF
TRBV7-9	TRBJ1-1	CASSPETGNTEAFF
TRBV12-3/TRBV12-4	TRBJ2-5	CASSDRGETQYF
TRBV5-5	TRBJ1-1	CASSLFLDTEAFF
TRBV28	TRBJ1-2	CASSSNRQGWGYGYTF